This TCR beta chain is drawn from a study of blood T cell repertoires in COVID-19. Study details: Whether acute or convalescent, the COVID-19 samples came from the United States, Italy and Spain. Sources were T cells, B-cell-depleted T cells, or PBMCs; the material itself was cDNA or gDNA.

Only in-frame clones appear in the TCRdb table, and some are missing; sequencing was by immunoSEQ multiplex PCR. The sample holds roughly 260,000 clones, about four fifths seen once. Germline V gene data show CDR1 as MNHEY and CDR2 as SVGAGI. The CDR3 has 15 amino acids. The V gene lost 0 bases and the J gene lost 3 bases, with 8 bases spanning the gap. The chain joins TRBV6-5 to TRBJ1-4; D is unclear. This receptor was taken from a young woman with acute or convalescent COVID-19. The sequencing input was peripheral blood. In DNA, the CDR3 is TGTGCCAGCAGTTACTCTACACGTCCTAATGAAAAACTGTTTTTT. Translation: CASSYSTRPNEKLFF.